This entry is about one T cell receptor beta chain. Antigen unknown. Relative to the germline gene, one junction end is altered; a read error may explain this. The data are from a study of OX40 agonist ivuxolimab in advanced cancers. Study background: There were three patients with partial responses, one having hepatocellular carcinoma and two cutaneous melanoma.

Study results and caveats: The specificity for antigen of the expanded peripheral T cells was not determined.

Here immunoSEQ multiplex PCR was the method, and the copy in TCRdb shows in-frame clones only, minus some. The sample lists approximately 56,000 clones, 85% to 90% occurring once. No patient had autoimmune disease or received systemic immunosuppression. Sampled blood was obtained at baseline, cycle 4 day 1, and cycle 7 day 1. CDR3 length: 11 amino acids. The V gene's germline CDR1 is SEHNR and CDR2 FQNEAQ (reference sequence). The sequencing here drew on CD4+ or CD8+ T cells sorted from blood, taken in a trial of the OX40 agonist ivuxolimab. The rearrangement uses TRBV7-9 and TRBJ2-7, with D perhaps being TRBD1 or TRBD2 (5 bases each). This clonotype was sampled from an adult with an advanced solid tumor such as melanoma, head and neck, liver or kidney cancer. CDR3: CASSFEGEQYF. DNA for the CDR3: TGTGCGAGCAGCTTCGAGGGGGAGCAGTACTTC.